A selection of T cell receptor beta chains follows, all from one sample in a study of blood T cells in healthy people across ages. TCRdb reanalysed the 5' RACE reads using MiXCR and keeps one entry per CDR3 protein. The repertoire holds approximately 600,000 distinct CDR3 sequences, with under 65% as singletons. Sequencing was performed on blood. Receptors originate from a man aged 55 to 69 in good health. Each CDR3 is given with its conserved first and last residue. D genes are given only for firm matches. Only part of the rows carry a size: once, few, many, or a class if the clone is expanded.

clone size,D gene,J gene,V gene,CDR3 DNA,CDR3 protein
-,-,TRBJ2-2,TRBV2,TGTGCCAGCAGCATCGACAGGATGAACACCGGGGAGCTGTTTTTT,CASSIDRMNTGELFF
-,-,TRBJ1-1,TRBV5-1,TGCGCCAGCAGCCCCCTGACAGGGAACACTGAAGCTTTCTTT,CASSPLTGNTEAFF
-,-,TRBJ1-2,TRBV7-2,TGTGCCAGCAGCTTAGCGGAGGGGAGAACTAACTATGGCTACACCTTC,CASSLAEGRTNYGYTF
few,-,TRBJ1-2,TRBV6-8,TGTGCCAGAGAGTGGACCCTCTATGGCTACACCTTC,CAREWTLYGYTF
-,-,TRBJ2-1,TRBV5-1,TGCGCCAGCAGCTTGAGGCAGTCCTGGGGCTCCTACAATGAGCAGTTCTTC,CASSLRQSWGSYNEQFF
once,-,TRBJ2-2,TRBV6-2/TRBV6-3,TGTGCCAGCAGTTTCACAGCCAACAGAGCCTCGAACACCGGGGAGCTGTTTTTT,CASSFTANRASNTGELFF
few,-,TRBJ1-2,TRBV6-6,TGTGCCACCCGGACACAACCCTATGGCTACACCTTC,CATRTQPYGYTF
-,TRBD2,TRBJ2-4,TRBV3-1,TGTGCCAGCAGCCAAGGGTTGGCTAGCGGGGGGGCATACATTCAGTACTTC,CASSQGLASGGAYIQYF
-,TRBD2,TRBJ2-7,TRBV2,TGTGCTAGCAGTGATTTCAAGCGGGGTTACGAGCAGTACTTC,CASSDFKRGYEQYF
-,-,TRBJ2-3,TRBV3-1,TGTGCCAGCAGCCAAGATCGAGAGGGCGCGCAGTATTTT,CASSQDREGAQYF
-,-,TRBJ2-3,TRBV7-9,TGTGCCAGCAGTTCCCCTCGGGGGTTCAGCACAGATACGCAGTATTTT,CASSSPRGFSTDTQYF
few,-,TRBJ2-1,TRBV4-1,TGCGCCAGCAGCCAAGATGAAGCGGCCCCCTACAATGAGCAGTTCTTC,CASSQDEAAPYNEQFF
-,TRBD1,TRBJ1-2,TRBV6-1,TGTGCCAGCAGTGCTAGAGGACAGGGAAGGGCTAACTATGGCTACACCTTC,CASSARGQGRANYGYTF
-,-,TRBJ2-5,TRBV6-5,TGTGCCAGCAGTTACGGGGGGACCGGGCAAGAGACCCAGTACTTC,CASSYGGTGQETQYF
few,-,TRBJ2-3,TRBV25-1,TGTGCCAGCAGTGATAGGGGAATCACAGATACGCAGTATTTT,CASSDRGITDTQYF
-,-,TRBJ2-1,TRBV28,TGTGCCAGCAGTCAGGTGGACGTCTACAATGAGCAGTTCTTC,CASSQVDVYNEQFF
-,-,TRBJ2-5,TRBV24-1,TGTGCCACCAGTGATCTGGGGGCGCGAGAGACCCAGTACTTC,CATSDLGARETQYF
-,-,TRBJ2-7,TRBV7-9,TGTGCCAGCAGCTATCAGGGGGGGCACTACAATGAGCAGTACTTC,CASSYQGGHYNEQYF
-,-,TRBJ2-6,TRBV28,TGTGCCAGCAGGACCAGGGGAGCTGGGGCCAACGTCCTGACTTTC,CASRTRGAGANVLTF
-,-,TRBJ1-2,TRBV2,TGTGCCAGCAGTGCCCGGGGGGTCAACTATGGCTACACCTTC,CASSARGVNYGYTF
-,-,TRBJ1-2,TRBV6-1,TGTGCCAGCAGTGAAAGGGCCGCCGGCTACACCTTC,CASSERAAGYTF
few,TRBD2,TRBJ2-5,TRBV29-1,TGCAGCGTTGCCATCGGGGGGGTAACGGAGACCCAGTACTTC,CSVAIGGVTETQYF
-,-,TRBJ2-5,TRBV27,TGTGCCAGCAGGAACAGTGGAGAAGGGCAGACCCAGTACTTC,CASRNSGEGQTQYF
-,TRBD2,TRBJ2-4,TRBV20-1,TGCAGTGCTAGAGATAGGACTAGCGGGGGTCAAAACATTCAGTACTTC,CSARDRTSGGQNIQYF
few,-,TRBJ2-7,TRBV12-3/TRBV12-4,TGTGCCAGCGGGGGGGGCGACCGAAACTACGAGCAGTACTTC,CASGGGDRNYEQYF
-,TRBD1,TRBJ2-7,TRBV12-3/TRBV12-4,TGTGCCAGCAGCTCCACAACAGGGGGAACTTGGTACGAGCAGTACTTC,CASSSTTGGTWYEQYF
-,TRBD1,TRBJ1-2,TRBV10-3,TGTGCCATCAGTGAACCGCAGGGGGAGCCCCGCTACACCTTC,CAISEPQGEPRYTF
-,TRBD1,TRBJ2-7,TRBV18,TGTGCCAGCTCACGCCAGGACAGGGTCGAGCAGTACTTC,CASSRQDRVEQYF
-,-,TRBJ1-3,TRBV6-6,TGTGCCAGCAGTATCCGACAGCCCGGCTCTGGAAACACCATATATTTT,CASSIRQPGSGNTIYF
few,TRBD1,TRBJ2-4,TRBV4-1,TGCGCCAGCAGCCAAGATAGGGGACAGGGGAGGGGGCTAGCCAAAAACATTCAGTACTTC,CASSQDRGQGRGLAKNIQYF
-,-,TRBJ1-2,TRBV18,TGTGCCAGCTCACCAGGGCCGGGGAGCCACTATGGCTACACCTTC,CASSPGPGSHYGYTF
-,-,TRBJ1-2,TRBV5-8,TGTGCCAGCAGCTTGTCGGTCAGGGTAGTTTCCTATGGCTACACCTTC,CASSLSVRVVSYGYTF
few,-,TRBJ1-4,TRBV7-9,TGTGCTAGCAGCTGGGAGGGTGAACTGTTTTTT,CASSWEGELFF
once,TRBD1,TRBJ2-1,TRBV7-2,TGTGCCAGCAGCTTACCGAACCCATACAGGGGTTTTATCTACAATGAGCAGTTCTTC,CASSLPNPYRGFIYNEQFF
-,TRBD1,TRBJ2-7,TRBV7-2,TGTGCCAGCAGCCTAACCGGGACAGGGGGAACACTAGTCATCTACGAGCAGTACTTC,CASSLTGTGGTLVIYEQYF
few,TRBD1,TRBJ2-3,TRBV29-1,TGCAGCGTTGAAGTGACAGGGGTAGATACGCAGTATTTT,CSVEVTGVDTQYF
-,-,TRBJ2-7,TRBV20-1,TGCAGTGCTAGAGATCAAGGCCTGGTAGGGGAGCAGTACTTC,CSARDQGLVGEQYF
-,-,TRBJ2-1,TRBV4-1,TGCGCCAGCAGCCAAATTGGGATAGGAAAAGACAATGAGCAGTTCTTC,CASSQIGIGKDNEQFF
-,TRBD1,TRBJ1-5,TRBV15,TGTGCCACTAGACAGGGAGATCAGCCCCAGCATTTT,CATRQGDQPQHF
many,-,TRBJ2-4,TRBV10-3,TGTGCCATCAGTGACTGGGGACGACAGTCAGCCAAAAACATTCAGTACTTC,CAISDWGRQSAKNIQYF
few,TRBD1,TRBJ1-1,TRBV20-1,TGCAGTGCCACGGACAGGCCGGTTACTGAAGCTTTCTTT,CSATDRPVTEAFF
few,-,TRBJ1-2,TRBV29-1,TGCAGCGTTGTGGGCCAATACTATGGCTACACCTTC,CSVVGQYYGYTF
-,TRBD2,TRBJ2-7,TRBV10-3,TGTGCCATCAGTGAGGCAGCGGGGGGGAGCTCCTACAATGAGCAGTACTTC,CAISEAAGGSSYNEQYF
few,TRBD2,TRBJ2-5,TRBV9,TGTGCCAGCAGCAATAGCGGGGGGGCGGAGACCCAGTACTTC,CASSNSGGAETQYF